The rows below give T cell receptor beta chains drawn from one sample of a study of cytotoxic CD8 clonotypes in ibrutinib-treated CLL. The table came from immunoSEQ multiplex PCR; TCRdb's copy has only in-frame clones and leaves some out. The table records around 300,000 clones, almost 80% of them present only once. Sequenced material: PBMCs, taken before ibrutinib treatment. The receptors come from a human donor with chronic lymphocytic leukemia. The CDR3 runs from the conserved cysteine through the conserved F or W. Each record gives: J gene, clone size, D gene, V gene, CDR3 protein, CDR3 DNA. A D gene is named only where the DNA matches it firmly. Where a row states a size, it is once, few, many or the class of an expanded clone; other rows omit it.

J: TRBJ1-4
size: -
D: -
V: TRBV5-1
CDR3: CASSEQDRTTNEKLFF
DNA: TGCGCCAGCAGCGAACAAGACAGGACAACTAATGAAAAACTGTTTTTT

J: TRBJ1-5
size: once
D: TRBD1
V: TRBV6-5
CDR3: CASSSSDRGLNQPQHF
DNA: TGTGCCAGCAGTTCCTCCGACAGGGGGCTTAATCAGCCCCAGCATTTT

J: TRBJ2-7
size: few
D: -
V: TRBV28
CDR3: CASSYDEQYF
DNA: TGTGCCAGCAGTTATGACGAGCAGTACTTC

J: TRBJ1-1
size: -
D: TRBD1
V: TRBV9
CDR3: CASSAPYQGQPENTEAFF
DNA: TGTGCCAGCAGCGCCCCATATCAGGGACAGCCTGAGAACACTGAAGCTTTCTTT

J: TRBJ2-3
size: -
D: -
V: TRBV2
CDR3: CASSDWDTDTQYF
DNA: TGTGCCAGCAGTGATTGGGACACAGATACGCAGTATTTT

J: TRBJ1-5
size: -
D: -
V: TRBV7-8
CDR3: CASSPGIGRGGQPQHF
DNA: TGTGCCAGCAGCCCTGGGATCGGGCGGGGGGGTCAGCCCCAGCATTTT

J: TRBJ2-4
size: -
D: TRBD1
V: TRBV5-8
CDR3: CASSNDRGNYRILNIQYF
DNA: TGTGCCAGCAGCAATGACAGGGGGAACTACCGAATTCTAAACATTCAGTACTTC

J: TRBJ2-2
size: -
D: TRBD2
V: TRBV18
CDR3: CASSPLAGGRITGELFF
DNA: TGTGCCAGCTCACCACTAGCGGGAGGCCGTATCACCGGGGAGCTGTTTTTT

J: TRBJ1-2
size: -
D: TRBD1
V: TRBV28
CDR3: CASSLRDRSYGYTF
DNA: TGTGCCAGCAGTTTACGGGACAGGAGCTATGGCTACACCTTC

J: TRBJ1-3
size: -
D: -
V: TRBV11-2
CDR3: CASSLDPSRSGNTIYF
DNA: TGTGCCAGCAGCTTAGATCCGTCCCGCTCTGGAAACACCATATATTTT

J: TRBJ2-7
size: few
D: -
V: TRBV29-1
CDR3: CSVSNRGGEQYF
DNA: TGCAGCGTATCAAACAGGGGAGGCGAGCAGTACTTC

J: TRBJ1-1
size: -
D: -
V: TRBV7-9
CDR3: CASSFLGGNRDTEAFF
DNA: TGTGCCAGCAGCTTTTTAGGGGGAAACAGGGATACTGAAGCTTTCTTT

J: TRBJ2-1
size: -
D: -
V: TRBV7-3
CDR3: CASSLIGWEEEQFF
DNA: TGTGCCAGCAGCTTAATCGGTTGGGAGGAAGAGCAGTTCTTC

J: TRBJ2-1
size: once
D: -
V: TRBV9
CDR3: CASSPRTSSSYNEQFF
DNA: TGTGCCAGCAGCCCCAGGACGAGTAGCTCCTACAATGAGCAGTTCTTC

J: TRBJ2-7
size: -
D: TRBD2
V: TRBV9
CDR3: CASSVGASGSWGYEQYF
DNA: TGTGCCAGCAGCGTAGGGGCTAGCGGGAGTTGGGGCTACGAGCAGTACTTC

J: TRBJ2-6
size: -
D: -
V: TRBV18
CDR3: CASSPFYPYRADTSGANVLTF
DNA: TGTGCCAGCTCACCATTCTACCCTTACAGGGCGGACACCTCTGGGGCCAACGTCCTGACTTTC

J: TRBJ1-1
size: -
D: -
V: TRBV29-1
CDR3: CSVDSSTEAFF
DNA: TGCAGCGTTGACAGTAGCACTGAAGCTTTCTTT

J: TRBJ2-1
size: once
D: -
V: TRBV6-5
CDR3: CASSYGSPPGEQFF
DNA: TGTGCCAGCAGTTACGGGAGTCCCCCGGGGGAGCAGTTCTTC

J: TRBJ2-7
size: -
D: TRBD2
V: TRBV5-6
CDR3: CASSWGTSHYEQYF
DNA: TGTGCCAGCAGCTGGGGGACTAGCCACTACGAGCAGTACTTC

J: TRBJ2-7
size: -
D: TRBD1
V: TRBV5-1
CDR3: CASSLAGTGSFPYF
DNA: TGCGCCAGCAGCTTGGCCGGGACAGGGAGTTTTCCGTACTTC

J: TRBJ1-5
size: -
D: TRBD1
V: TRBV5-6
CDR3: CASSFGGGFNQPQHF
DNA: TGTGCCAGCAGCTTTGGAGGGGGCTTCAATCAGCCCCAGCATTTT

J: TRBJ2-7
size: -
D: -
V: TRBV10-1
CDR3: CASSAGLAYEQYF
DNA: TGCGCCAGCAGTGCTGGATTAGCTTACGAGCAGTACTTC

J: TRBJ2-7
size: -
D: TRBD2
V: TRBV4-2
CDR3: CASSQASGGNGDYEQYF
DNA: TGTGCCAGCAGCCAAGCGTCGGGAGGAAACGGAGACTACGAGCAGTACTTC

J: TRBJ2-5
size: -
D: TRBD1
V: TRBV6-5
CDR3: CASTRTGSVETQYF
DNA: TGTGCCAGCACTAGGACAGGGAGCGTGGAGACCCAGTACTTC

J: TRBJ2-1
size: -
D: -
V: TRBV15
CDR3: CATSRDFSSNEQFF
DNA: TGTGCCACCAGCAGAGATTTTAGCAGCAATGAGCAGTTCTTC

J: TRBJ2-2
size: few
D: TRBD2
V: TRBV4-3
CDR3: CASSARTRDTGELFF
DNA: TGCGCCAGCAGCGCTCGGACTAGGGACACCGGGGAGCTGTTTTTT

J: TRBJ2-1
size: -
D: -
V: TRBV2
CDR3: CASSDTSAPYNEQFF
DNA: TGTGCCAGCAGTGATACTAGTGCCCCTTACAATGAGCAGTTCTTC

J: TRBJ1-2
size: once
D: TRBD1
V: TRBV18
CDR3: CASSPLQGEGGYTF
DNA: TGTGCCAGCTCACCTTTACAGGGGGAAGGTGGCTACACCTTC

J: TRBJ2-3
size: few
D: -
V: TRBV7-6
CDR3: CASSLGHFTDTQYF
DNA: TGTGCCAGCAGCTTAGGGCACTTCACAGATACGCAGTATTTT

J: TRBJ2-7
size: -
D: TRBD2
V: TRBV28
CDR3: CASSTGTSRDVPYYEQYF
DNA: TGTGCCAGCAGTACCGGGACTAGCAGGGATGTCCCCTACTACGAGCAGTACTTC

J: TRBJ2-7
size: -
D: -
V: TRBV30
CDR3: CAWSRVAYEQYF
DNA: TGTGCCTGGAGCAGGGTGGCCTACGAGCAGTACTTC